Sequencing of this T cell receptor (beta chain) was carried out in a study of beta chain features in type 1 diabetes. Findings and limits, study-wide: TCRB CDR3s from Type 1 diabetes patients were moderately but significantly shorter in all four CD4+ subsets.

CDR1 and CDR2 from the germline V gene are GTSNPN and SVGIG (reference sequence). The V end lost 2 bases, the J end lost 3 bases, and 8 bases lay between the germline ends. CDR3 size: 13 residues. As regards this clone: Antigen unknown.

Since all of the isolated RNA was reverse transcribed, expressed TCRB transcripts were what got sequenced. Repertoires were generated with immunoSEQ multiplex PCR, while TCRdb's copy carries only in-frame clones and drops some. Here the sample spans around 280,000 clones, over 14% being singletons. The chain carries TRBV30 and TRBJ1-5; D call uncertain. The receptor comes from a man between 18 and 35 years old with type 1 diabetes. The sequenced material came from naive CD4+ T cells from blood. This CDR3 is CAWSYGVNQPQHF. The CDR3 nucleotides read TGTGCCTGGAGTTACGGGGTCAATCAGCCCCAGCATTTT.